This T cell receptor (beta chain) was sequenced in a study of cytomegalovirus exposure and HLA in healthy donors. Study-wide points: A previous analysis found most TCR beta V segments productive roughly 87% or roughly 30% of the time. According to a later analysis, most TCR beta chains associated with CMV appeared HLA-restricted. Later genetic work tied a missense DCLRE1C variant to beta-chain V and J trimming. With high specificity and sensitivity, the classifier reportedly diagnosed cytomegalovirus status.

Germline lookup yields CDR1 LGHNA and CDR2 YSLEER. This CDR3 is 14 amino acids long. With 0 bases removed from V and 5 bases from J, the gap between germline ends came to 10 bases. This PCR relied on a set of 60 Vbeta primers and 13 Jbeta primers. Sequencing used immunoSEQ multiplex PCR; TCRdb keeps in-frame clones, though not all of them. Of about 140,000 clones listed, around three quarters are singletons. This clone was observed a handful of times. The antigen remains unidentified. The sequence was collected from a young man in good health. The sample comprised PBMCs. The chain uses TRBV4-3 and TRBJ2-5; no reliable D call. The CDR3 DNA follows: TGCGCCAGCAGCCAAGAGAGGCTAAGGGAGACCCAGTACTTC. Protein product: CASSQERLRETQYF.